This T cell receptor (beta chain) was captured by sequencing in a study of blood T cell repertoires in COVID-19. Germline values: CDR1 MGHDK, CDR2 SYGVNS. V trimming: 5 bases; J trimming: 7 bases; junction bases outside the gene matches: 6. The CDR3 runs 15 residues. TCRdb's copy holds only in-frame clones and misses some; the assay was immunoSEQ multiplex PCR. Of about 290,000 clones in the sample, around 81% are singletons; the top ten hold around 4.5%. The sample consisted of peripheral blood. The gene calls are TRBV25-1 and TRBJ2-1, with 12 bases identical to TRBD2. The clonotype comes from a woman between 45 and 60 years old with active or convalescent COVID-19. The CDR3 sequence: CASSRLAGVENEQFF. The CDR3 DNA sequence: TGTGCCAGCAGTAGACTAGCGGGAGTAGAGAATGAGCAGTTCTTC.